Sequencing of this TCR beta chain was carried out in a study of blood T cell repertoires in COVID-19. Whole-study context: COVID-19 samples from acute and convalescent phases originated in the United States, Italy and Spain. PBMCs, B-cell-depleted T cells, or T cells provided the cDNA or gDNA that made up the material.

Participants spanned ages about 18 to 100 years and resided in 20 to 30 US areas. Participants' reported clinical history set cohort assignment. Only in-frame clones appear in the TCRdb table, and some are missing; sequencing was by immunoSEQ multiplex PCR. The table lists about 310,000 clones, 90% of them singletons, with 3.5% to 4.5% in the top ten. Trimming took off 7 bases at V and 6 bases at J, with 7 bases between the two ends. The CDR3 is made up of 11 amino acids. Germline loops: CDR1 ENHRY, CDR2 SYGVKD. The sample taken for sequencing was PBMCs or T cells enriched from blood (not recorded which). This sequence originates from a woman between 18 and 29 years old with acute COVID-19. The rearrangement uses TRBV10-3 and TRBJ2-1; TRBD1 is a possible D gene (6 bases). The chain's CDR3 is CAITRGNEQFF. CDR3 DNA: TGTGCCATCACCAGGGGCAATGAGCAGTTCTTC.